The rows below give T cell receptor beta chains drawn from one sample of a study. TCRdb independently ran MiXCR on the RT-PCR reads; one entry per CDR3 protein. Of about 700,000 distinct CDR3 sequences in the sample, 12% to 15% are singletons; the top ten hold about 3.9%. Sequencing was performed on memory CD4+ T cells from blood. These receptor sequences come from a female donor in good health, serving as a healthy control. Both conserved end residues are part of each CDR3. The D gene is left open where the match is weak. Clone size, where shown, is once, few, many, or a class for clones that have expanded.

d_gene	v_gene	j_gene	abundance	CDR3nt	CDR3aa
TRBD2	TRBV7-2	TRBJ2-1	many	TGTGCCAGCAGCCCTAGCGGGGGTTACTACAATGAGCAGTTCTTC	CASSPSGGYYNEQFF
TRBD1	TRBV24-1	TRBJ1-1	few	TGTGCCACCAGTGAGCCTCGCGGGACAGGGGGCGGGGGTGAAACTGAAGCTTTCTTT	CATSEPRGTGGGGETEAFF
TRBD1	TRBV5-1	TRBJ2-7	many	TGCGCCAGCAGCTGGCAGGGGGCAGGGGACTACGAGCAGTACTTC	CASSWQGAGDYEQYF
-	TRBV7-9	TRBJ2-7	few	TGTGCCAGCAGCTCGACGACAGTCGGACGCTACGAGCAGTACTTC	CASSSTTVGRYEQYF
TRBD2	TRBV5-6	TRBJ2-5	many	TGTGCCAGCAGCCTCCTACGGGGGGGGGAGACCCAGTACTTC	CASSLLRGGETQYF
TRBD2	TRBV10-3	TRBJ2-7	many	TGTGCCATCGGGCGGGGGGGCTACGAGCAGTACTTC	CAIGRGGYEQYF
-	TRBV20-1	TRBJ1-4	few	TGCAGTGCTAAGGTGGTATCAACTAATGAAAAACTGTTTTTT	CSAKVVSTNEKLFF
TRBD1	TRBV24-1	TRBJ2-2	few	TGTGCCACCAGTGACCCACGACAGGGGAGCACCGGGGAGCTGTTTTTT	CATSDPRQGSTGELFF
-	TRBV5-1	TRBJ2-1	-	TGCGCCAGCGACCCCCAGTATCATAACAATGAGCAGTTCTTC	CASDPQYHNNEQFF
-	TRBV25-1	TRBJ2-7	few	TGTGCCAGCAGTGCACGGGACTGGTCGGTCGAGCAGTACTTC	CASSARDWSVEQYF
-	TRBV7-2	TRBJ1-5	few	TGTGCCAGCAGCTTACGGTCCGAAGGCGGTCAGCCCCAGCATTTT	CASSLRSEGGQPQHF
TRBD1	TRBV4-3	TRBJ1-2	few	TGCGCCAGCAGCCCCAAGCCTGGGAGACAGGGCTATGGCTACACCTTC	CASSPKPGRQGYGYTF
TRBD2	TRBV20-1	TRBJ2-3	many	TGCAGTTCTCCGGGAGGTTGGGGGAGAAAGGCAACAGATACGCAGTATTTT	CSSPGGWGRKATDTQYF
-	TRBV25-1	TRBJ2-1	few	TGTGCCAGCAGTCAAAGGGGAAGGGACAATGAGCAGTTCTTC	CASSQRGRDNEQFF
-	TRBV27	TRBJ2-1	-	TGTGCCAGCAGGCGGGGTTGGGGACCTATAAGCTCCTACAATGAGCAGTTCTTC	CASRRGWGPISSYNEQFF
TRBD2	TRBV4-1	TRBJ2-7	-	TGCGCCAGCAGCCAAGATTGGGCGGGGGGGACGATACGTGAGCAGTACTTC	CASSQDWAGGTIREQYF
-	TRBV7-2	TRBJ2-2	many	TGCGCCAGCAGCTTGGAAGGGGGGAACACCGGGGAGCTGTTTTTT	CASSLEGGNTGELFF
TRBD1	TRBV5-1	TRBJ1-1	-	TGCGCCAGCAGCTTAGGGGGCTTTGGCACTGAAGCTTTCTTT	CASSLGGFGTEAFF
-	TRBV29-1	TRBJ1-1	-	TGCAGCGTTGAAATCTGGCATGGCACTGAAGCTTTCTTT	CSVEIWHGTEAFF
-	TRBV7-2	TRBJ2-3	few	TGTGCCAGCAGCTTAGGGTTTCGCACAAATACGCAGTATTTT	CASSLGFRTNTQYF
-	TRBV28	TRBJ2-3	-	TGTGCCAGCAGTCACCTGCCGCCTAGCACAGATACGCAGTATTTT	CASSHLPPSTDTQYF
TRBD1	TRBV20-1	TRBJ1-1	-	TGCAGTGCTAGAGGCCACAGGGGAGAGACTGAAGCTTTCTTT	CSARGHRGETEAFF
-	TRBV7-2	TRBJ2-5	few	TGTGCCAGCAGCTTAGTCATCGGGAGTGAGGGGACCCAGTACTTC	CASSLVIGSEGTQYF
-	TRBV5-1	TRBJ2-3	-	TGCGCCAGCAGTCCCAGTCCCGGACAAGGGGATACGCAGTATTTT	CASSPSPGQGDTQYF
-	TRBV7-2	TRBJ1-6	many	TGTGCCAGCAGCTTAGTCTGGCAGGGTAGCTCACCCCTCCACTTT	CASSLVWQGSSPLHF
TRBD1	TRBV5-1	TRBJ2-3	many	TGCGCCAGCAGCTCGGGACAGGGGCTCACAGATACGCAGTATTTT	CASSSGQGLTDTQYF
TRBD2	TRBV4-1	TRBJ2-3	few	TGCGCCAGCAGCGCACGGGCTAGCGGTAGCACAGATACGCAGTATTTT	CASSARASGSTDTQYF
TRBD1	TRBV5-4	TRBJ2-5	-	TGTGCCAGCAGCTTGAAGACGACAGGGGGGGGAGAGACCCAGTACTTC	CASSLKTTGGGETQYF
-	TRBV4-3	TRBJ1-5	-	TGCGCCAGCAGCCTAAAGACGGGGGCCCATCAGCCCCAGCATTTT	CASSLKTGAHQPQHF
TRBD1	TRBV5-6	TRBJ1-1	-	TGTGCCAGCACAGGGACAGGGGGTCTGAACACTGAAGCTTTCTTT	CASTGTGGLNTEAFF
TRBD1	TRBV7-3	TRBJ2-7	few	TGTGCCAGCAGCTTCGACAGGGCCTACGAGCAGTACTTC	CASSFDRAYEQYF
TRBD1	TRBV20-1	TRBJ1-2	-	TGCAGTGCTAGATGGGACAGGGAGTTAAATGGCTACACCTTC	CSARWDRELNGYTF
-	TRBV7-2	TRBJ2-3	-	TGTGCCAGCAGCTTAGCTTCTGGGCGGGCTGGGACAGATACGCAGTATTTT	CASSLASGRAGTDTQYF
-	TRBV6-2/TRBV6-3	TRBJ1-2	-	TGTGCCAGCAGTCTCCTACAGGGTGGAAATGGCTACACCTTC	CASSLLQGGNGYTF
-	TRBV6-5	TRBJ1-1	many	TGTGCCAGCAGTACTGGGGTTAGAGGCACTGAAGCTTTCTTT	CASSTGVRGTEAFF
TRBD1	TRBV7-2	TRBJ2-3	-	TGTGCCAGCAGCTTAACCGGGACAGGGGCTGGCACAGATACGCAGTATTTT	CASSLTGTGAGTDTQYF
TRBD1	TRBV5-1	TRBJ1-4	few	TGCGCCAGCAGCGAACCGGGACAGGTTAATGAAAAACTGTTTTTT	CASSEPGQVNEKLFF
-	TRBV4-3	TRBJ1-2	-	TGCGCCAGCAGCCAAGATCTTGACACCGCCGGCTACACCTTC	CASSQDLDTAGYTF
-	TRBV10-3	TRBJ2-1	many	TGTGCCATCAGTGCGGTGGTAAATGAGCAGTTCTTC	CAISAVVNEQFF
-	TRBV5-4	TRBJ2-1	-	TGTGCCAGCAGCTTACGGGAGTCGGACAATGAGCAGTTCTTC	CASSLRESDNEQFF
-	TRBV9	TRBJ1-2	few	TGTGCCAGCAGCGTCTCACAGGGCGCCAACTATGGCTACACCTTC	CASSVSQGANYGYTF
-	TRBV13	TRBJ2-7	-	TGTGCCAGCAGCTTTAAGCTCGGACAGAGCTCCTACGAGCAGTACTTC	CASSFKLGQSSYEQYF
-	TRBV20-1	TRBJ1-4	-	TGCAGTGCTAGAGCTCTTGACAATGAAAAACTGTTTTTT	CSARALDNEKLFF
-	TRBV6-5	TRBJ1-1	-	TGTGCCAGCAGTTACTCGAATCTACGGACGAACACTGAAGCTTTCTTT	CASSYSNLRTNTEAFF
-	TRBV20-1	TRBJ2-7	-	TGCAGTGCTAGAGGGGGGATCGACTACGAGCAGTACTTC	CSARGGIDYEQYF